This is a list of T cell receptor beta chains from one sample in a study of post-analysis software for immune sequencing data. TCRdb redid the calling of the PCR reads with MiXCR, one entry per CDR3 protein. This table has under 900,000 distinct CDR3 sequences, approximately 50% appearing once. Sequencing used blood. These TCRs come from a girl aged 5 to 17 with multiple sclerosis. Each CDR3 is given with its conserved first and last residue. The order of the fields is V gene, J gene, CDR3 protein.

TRBV27	TRBJ2-1	CASSSPRTGENEQFF
TRBV20-1	TRBJ2-7	CSATGASRSYEQYF
TRBV4-1	TRBJ1-1	CASSQGVTNTEAFF
TRBV5-1	TRBJ1-2	CASSLVEDHSYGYTF
TRBV20-1	TRBJ2-3	CSAPVRGVTDTQYF
TRBV9	TRBJ2-5	CASSLFQGYQETQYF
TRBV29-1	-	CSVTGKAGSGHYEQYF
TRBV5-1	TRBJ1-1	CVSSLEKGHKTTEAFF
TRBV10-3	TRBJ1-4	CVISSQGANEKLFF
TRBV14	TRBJ2-1	CASSRGLAGEDEQFF
TRBV7-2	TRBJ2-1	CASSLYYRNEQFF
TRBV5-1	TRBJ2-1	CASSFSKEQFF
TRBV3-1	-	CASSQDRGREQYF
TRBV12-5	TRBJ1-4	CASGRLPQGANEKLFF
TRBV5-1	TRBJ2-7	CASSAAQAQGGPDYEQYF
TRBV9	TRBJ2-7	CASSVGGDRGRYEQYF
TRBV4-1	TRBJ2-1	CASSHGLLAGDNEQFF
TRBV5-1	TRBJ1-1	CASSLTTGVWTEAFF
TRBV7-6	TRBJ2-3	CASSLRVTSVTDTQYF
TRBV7-2	TRBJ1-1	CASSLSPANTEAFF
TRBV5-1	TRBJ2-1	CASSLTTQRGYNEQFF
TRBV6-5	-	CASGRDFQETQYF
TRBV9	TRBJ1-1	CASSVDEDSMNTEAFF
TRBV28	TRBJ2-3	CASSLYQGTDTQYF
TRBV29-1	TRBJ2-3	CSVVPSGGLQDTQYF
TRBV5-1	TRBJ2-5	CASSFGGGRQETQYF
TRBV15	TRBJ1-5	CATSMAGGNQPQHF
TRBV20-1	TRBJ2-7	CSARDRAVSYEQYF
TRBV29-1	TRBJ2-5	CSVESGTQYF
TRBV5-1	TRBJ2-1	CASSLDGLAGVDEQFF
TRBV29-1	TRBJ2-3	CSVAPLARGTDTQYF
TRBV29-1	TRBJ1-1	CSVGVRGDTEAFF
TRBV6-1	TRBJ1-1	CAGRLDGTEAFF
TRBV3-1	TRBJ2-7	CASSQSGYEQYF
TRBV7-9	-	CASSIRGARETQYF
TRBV5-1	TRBJ2-5	CASSSTGPGQYF
TRBV20-1	TRBJ1-1	CSARATQGNTEAFF
TRBV28	-	CASSFQPGHEQYF
TRBV5-1	TRBJ1-2	CASSPGVTYGYTF
TRBV4-1	TRBJ1-2	CASSLTQTGASYGYTF
TRBV2	TRBJ2-1	CASSDITGDWAYNEQFF
TRBV10-3	-	CAISDNYEQYF
TRBV20-1	TRBJ2-7	CSARDAGGPTGEQYF
TRBV9	TRBJ2-1	CASSPGLAESTYNEQFF
TRBV19	TRBJ2-3	CASSTWSTDTQYF
TRBV5-1	TRBJ1-1	CASSSGLMNTEAFF
TRBV15	TRBJ1-5	CATSERANSNQPQHF
TRBV10-3	TRBJ2-3	CAISELPGLAGVGTQYF
TRBV7-9	TRBJ1-2	CASSFGQGANYGYTF
TRBV12-3/TRBV12-4	TRBJ2-4	CASSFEGWVIQYF
TRBV27	TRBJ2-7	CATRPRAIYYEQYF
TRBV20-1	TRBJ1-2	CSARGNTFVVGYTF
TRBV5-1	TRBJ2-1	CASSLFPGSSGGNEQFF
TRBV6-6	TRBJ2-3	CASSLQPGLPPFGTQYF